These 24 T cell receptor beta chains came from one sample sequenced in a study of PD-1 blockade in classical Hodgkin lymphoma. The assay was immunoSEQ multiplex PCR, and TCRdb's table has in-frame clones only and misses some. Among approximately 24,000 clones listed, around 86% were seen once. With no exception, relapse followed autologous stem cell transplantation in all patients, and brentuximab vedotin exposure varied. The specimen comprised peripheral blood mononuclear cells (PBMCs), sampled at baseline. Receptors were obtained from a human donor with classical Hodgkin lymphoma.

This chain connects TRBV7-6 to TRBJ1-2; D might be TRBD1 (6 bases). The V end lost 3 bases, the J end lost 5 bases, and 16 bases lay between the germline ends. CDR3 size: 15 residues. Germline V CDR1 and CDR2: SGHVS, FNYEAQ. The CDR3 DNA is TGTGCCAGCAGCTTTGAGGGGGGCCCCCTGTATGGCTACACCTTC. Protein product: CASSFEGGPLYGYTF.

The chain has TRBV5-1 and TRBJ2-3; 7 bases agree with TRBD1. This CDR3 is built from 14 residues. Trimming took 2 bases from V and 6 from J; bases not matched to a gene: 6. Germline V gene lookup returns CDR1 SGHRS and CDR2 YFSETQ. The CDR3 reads CASSFGQVVDTQYF. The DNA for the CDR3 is TGCGCCAGCAGCTTCGGACAGGTCGTCGATACGCAGTATTTT. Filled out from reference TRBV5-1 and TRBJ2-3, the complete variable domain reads KAGVTQTPRYLIKTRGQQVTLSCSPISGHRSVSWYQQTPGQGLQFLFEYFSETQRNKGNFPGRFSGRQFSNSRSEMNVSTLELGDSALYLCASSFGQVVDTQYFGPGTRLTVL.

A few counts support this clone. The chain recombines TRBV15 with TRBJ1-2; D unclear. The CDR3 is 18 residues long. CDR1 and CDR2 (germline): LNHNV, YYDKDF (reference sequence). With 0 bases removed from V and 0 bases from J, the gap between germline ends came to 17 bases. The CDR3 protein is CATSRDRTQTSANYGYTF. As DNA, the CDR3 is TGTGCCACCAGCAGAGACAGGACCCAAACATCAGCTAACTATGGCTACACCTTC.

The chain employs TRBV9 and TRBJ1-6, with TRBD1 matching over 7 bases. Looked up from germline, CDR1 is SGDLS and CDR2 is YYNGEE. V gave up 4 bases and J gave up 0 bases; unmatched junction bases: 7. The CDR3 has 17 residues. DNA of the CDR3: TGTGCCAGCAGCCCCGGGACAGCGAGCTCCTATAATTCACCCCTCCACTTT. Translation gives CASSPGTASSYNSPLHF.

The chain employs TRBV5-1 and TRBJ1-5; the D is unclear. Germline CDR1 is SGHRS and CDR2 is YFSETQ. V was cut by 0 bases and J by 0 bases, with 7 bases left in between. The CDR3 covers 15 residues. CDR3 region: CASSLGLYSNQPQHF. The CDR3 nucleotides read TGCGCCAGCAGCTTGGGACTTTATAGCAATCAGCCCCAGCATTTT.

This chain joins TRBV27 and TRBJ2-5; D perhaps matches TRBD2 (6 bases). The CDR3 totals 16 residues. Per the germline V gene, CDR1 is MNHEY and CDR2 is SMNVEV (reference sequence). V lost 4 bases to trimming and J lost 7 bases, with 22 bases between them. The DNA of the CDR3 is TGTGCCAGCAGTTCGTCCACCAGGGACTCCCCAGCGACCCAGTACTTC. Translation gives CASSSSTRDSPATQYF.

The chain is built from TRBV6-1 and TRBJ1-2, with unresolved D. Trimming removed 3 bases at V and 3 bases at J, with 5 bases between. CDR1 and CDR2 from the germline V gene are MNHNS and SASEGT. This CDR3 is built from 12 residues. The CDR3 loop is CASSEAYYGYTF. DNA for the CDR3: TGTGCCAGCAGTGAGGCCTACTATGGCTACACCTTC.

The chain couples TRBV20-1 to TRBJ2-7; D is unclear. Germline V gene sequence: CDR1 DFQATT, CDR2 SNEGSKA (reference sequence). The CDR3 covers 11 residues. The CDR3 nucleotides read TGCAGCACCCCGATGGGGAACGAGCAGTACTTC. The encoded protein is CSTPMGNEQYF.

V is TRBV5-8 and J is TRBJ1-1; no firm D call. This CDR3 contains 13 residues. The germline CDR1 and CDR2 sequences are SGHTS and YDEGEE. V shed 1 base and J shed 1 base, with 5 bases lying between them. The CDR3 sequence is CASSLLRNTEAFF. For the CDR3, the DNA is TGTGCCAGCAGCTTGCTGAGGAACACTGAAGCTTTCTTT.

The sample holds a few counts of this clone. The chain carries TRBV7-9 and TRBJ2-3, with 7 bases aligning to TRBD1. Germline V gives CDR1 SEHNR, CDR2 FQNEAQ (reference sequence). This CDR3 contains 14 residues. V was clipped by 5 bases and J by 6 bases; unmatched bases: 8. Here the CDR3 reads CASSLDRAEDTQYF. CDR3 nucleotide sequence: TGTGCCAGCAGCCTCGACAGGGCCGAGGATACGCAGTATTTT.

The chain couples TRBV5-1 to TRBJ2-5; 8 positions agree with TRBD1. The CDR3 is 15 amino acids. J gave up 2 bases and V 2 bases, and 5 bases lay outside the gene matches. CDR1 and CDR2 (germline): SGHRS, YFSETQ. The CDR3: CASSLEGQGQETQYF. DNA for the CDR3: TGCGCCAGCAGCTTAGAAGGACAGGGTCAAGAGACCCAGTACTTC.

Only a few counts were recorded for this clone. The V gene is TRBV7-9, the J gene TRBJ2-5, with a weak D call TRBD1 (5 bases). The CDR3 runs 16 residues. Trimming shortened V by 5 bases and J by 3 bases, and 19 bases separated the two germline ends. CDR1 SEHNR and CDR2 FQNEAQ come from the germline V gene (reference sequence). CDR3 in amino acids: CASSGLGLGDEETQYF. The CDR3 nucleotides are TGTGCCAGCAGCGGCCTTGGTCTAGGGGATGAAGAGACCCAGTACTTC. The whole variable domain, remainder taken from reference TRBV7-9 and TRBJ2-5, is DTGVSQNPRHKITKRGQNVTFRCDPISEHNRLYWYRQTLGQGPEFLTYFQNEAQLEKSRLLSDRFSAERPKGSFSTLEIQRTEQGDSAMYLCASSGLGLGDEETQYFGPGTRLLVL.

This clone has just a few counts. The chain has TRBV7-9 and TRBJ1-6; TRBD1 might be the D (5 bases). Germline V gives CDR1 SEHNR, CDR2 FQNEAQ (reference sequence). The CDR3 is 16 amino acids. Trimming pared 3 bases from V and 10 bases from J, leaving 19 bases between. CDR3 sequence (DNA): TGTGCCAGCAGCTTCGACCCCGGGGTCGGGGGATCACCCCTCCACTTT. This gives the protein CASSFDPGVGGSPLHF.

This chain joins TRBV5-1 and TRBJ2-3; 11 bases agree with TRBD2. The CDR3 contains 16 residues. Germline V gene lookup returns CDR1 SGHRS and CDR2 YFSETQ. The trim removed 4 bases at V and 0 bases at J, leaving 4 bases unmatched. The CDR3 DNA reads TGCGCCAGCAGCGGGGGACTAGCGGTTAGCACAGATACGCAGTATTTT. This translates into CASSGGLAVSTDTQYF.

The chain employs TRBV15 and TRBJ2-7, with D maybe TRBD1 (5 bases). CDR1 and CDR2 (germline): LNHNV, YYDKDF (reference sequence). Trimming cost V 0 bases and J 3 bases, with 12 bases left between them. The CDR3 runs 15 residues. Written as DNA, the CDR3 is TGTGCCACCAGCAGAGACAGGGATCCAGGCTACGAGCAGTACTTC. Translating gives CATSRDRDPGYEQYF.

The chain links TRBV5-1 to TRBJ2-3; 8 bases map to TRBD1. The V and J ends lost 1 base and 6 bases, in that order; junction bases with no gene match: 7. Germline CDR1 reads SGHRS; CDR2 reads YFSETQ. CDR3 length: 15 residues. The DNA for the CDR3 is TGCGCCAGCAGCTTGTTCGGACAGGGTAAGGATACGCAGTATTTT. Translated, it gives CASSLFGQGKDTQYF.

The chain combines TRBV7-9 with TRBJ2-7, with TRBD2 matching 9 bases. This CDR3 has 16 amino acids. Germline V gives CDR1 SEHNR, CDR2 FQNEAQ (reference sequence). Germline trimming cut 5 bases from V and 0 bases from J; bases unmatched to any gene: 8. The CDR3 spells CASSHRSGGLSYEQYF. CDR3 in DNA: TGTGCCAGCAGCCACCGTAGCGGGGGACTCTCCTACGAGCAGTACTTC.

CDR3 sequence reads: CASSQFATDEVGYGYTF. The CDR3 nucleotides are TGCGCCAGCAGCCAATTTGCTACGGACGAGGTGGGCTATGGCTACACCTTC. The chain joins TRBV4-3 to TRBJ1-2, with D unclear. The CDR3 runs to 17 residues. Looked up from germline, CDR1 is LGHNA and CDR2 is YSLEER. V lost 2 bases and J 4 bases, leaving 20 bases between the germline ends.

The CDR3, as DNA: TGTGCCAGTAGTATCTCTGGATACACTGAAGCTTTCTTT. Its protein product is CASSISGYTEAFF. The chain is built from TRBV19 and TRBJ1-1; no clear D. The CDR3 sequence is 13 residues long. V was pared by 3 bases and J by 3 bases, with 8 bases between. CDR1 and CDR2 (germline): LNHDA, SQIVND (reference sequence).

In nucleotides, the CDR3 is TGCAGCGTTGAAGAAGGCGGATATGGCTACACCTTC. The encoded protein is CSVEEGGYGYTF. V and J are TRBV29-1 and TRBJ1-2; no definite D call. Per the germline V gene, CDR1 is SQVTM and CDR2 is ANQGSEA. The CDR3 has 12 amino acids. V lost 0 bases and J lost 5, with 7 bases in between. Using reference TRBV29-1 and TRBJ1-2 for the parts outside the CDR3, the full variable domain is SAVISQKPSRDICQRGTSLTIQCQVDSQVTMMFWYRQQPGQSLTLIATANQGSEATYESGFVIDKFPISRPNLTFSTLTVSNMSPEDSSIYLCSVEEGGYGYTFGSGTRLTVV.

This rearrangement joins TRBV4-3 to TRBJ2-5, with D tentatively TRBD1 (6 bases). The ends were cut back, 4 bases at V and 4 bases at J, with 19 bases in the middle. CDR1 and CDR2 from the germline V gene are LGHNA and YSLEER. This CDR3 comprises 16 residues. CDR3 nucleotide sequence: TGCGCCAGCAGCCTTACCTCCACAGGGCAGGGAGAGACCCAGTACTTC. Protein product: CASSLTSTGQGETQYF.

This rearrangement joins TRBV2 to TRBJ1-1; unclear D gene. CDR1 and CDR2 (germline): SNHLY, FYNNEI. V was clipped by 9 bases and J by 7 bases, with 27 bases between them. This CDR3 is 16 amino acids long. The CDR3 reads CASKPPMVPHEGEAFF. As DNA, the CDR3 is TGTGCCAGTAAACCGCCGATGGTCCCCCACGAAGGTGAAGCTTTCTTT.

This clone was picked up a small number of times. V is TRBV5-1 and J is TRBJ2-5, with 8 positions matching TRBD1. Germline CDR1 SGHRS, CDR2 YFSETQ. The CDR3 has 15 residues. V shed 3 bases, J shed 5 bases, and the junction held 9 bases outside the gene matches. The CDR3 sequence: CASSSTGGSEETQYF. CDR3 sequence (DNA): TGCGCCAGCAGCTCCACAGGGGGGAGTGAGGAGACCCAGTACTTC.

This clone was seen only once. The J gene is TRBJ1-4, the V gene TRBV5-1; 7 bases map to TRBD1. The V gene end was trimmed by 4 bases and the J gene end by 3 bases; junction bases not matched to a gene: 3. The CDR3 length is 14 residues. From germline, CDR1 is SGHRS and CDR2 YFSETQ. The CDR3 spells CASSTGQPNEKLFF. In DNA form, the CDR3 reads TGCGCCAGCAGCACGGGACAGCCTAATGAAAAACTGTTTTTT.